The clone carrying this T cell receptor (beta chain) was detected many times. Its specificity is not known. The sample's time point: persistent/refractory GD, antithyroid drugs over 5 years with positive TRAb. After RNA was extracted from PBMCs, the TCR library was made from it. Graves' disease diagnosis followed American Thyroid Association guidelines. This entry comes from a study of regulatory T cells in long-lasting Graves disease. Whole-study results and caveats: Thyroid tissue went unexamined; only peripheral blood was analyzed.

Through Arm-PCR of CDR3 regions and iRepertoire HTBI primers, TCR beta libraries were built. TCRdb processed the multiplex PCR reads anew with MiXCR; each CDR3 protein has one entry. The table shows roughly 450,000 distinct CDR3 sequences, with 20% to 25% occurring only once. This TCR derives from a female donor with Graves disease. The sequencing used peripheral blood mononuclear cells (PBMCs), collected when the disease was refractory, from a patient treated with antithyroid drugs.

CDR3 sequence reads: CASSYSRPGQGDAFF. The DNA for the CDR3 is TGTGCCAGCAGTTACTCCCGGCCGGGCCAAGGGGATGCTTTCTTT. The J gene is TRBJ1-1, the V gene TRBV6-5; possible D gene TRBD1, 5 bases. CDR1 MNHEY and CDR2 SVGAGI come from the germline V gene. The CDR3 spans 15 residues. The V gene lost 0 bases and the J gene lost 11 bases, with 19 bases spanning the gap.